A single sample is the source of the 22 T cell receptor beta chains below, sequenced in a study of cytomegalovirus exposure and HLA in healthy donors. The PCR used 60 Vbeta and 13 Jbeta primers. Libraries were prepared by immunoSEQ multiplex PCR; TCRdb keeps only in-frame clonotypes and omits some of them. The table lists 75,000 to 90,000 clones. What was sequenced was PBMCs. The receptors stem from a woman in her sixties in good health and CMV-seronegative.

The V gene is TRBV30, the J gene TRBJ2-1; no clear D. The CDR3 is 14 amino acids. CDR1 and CDR2 (germline): GTSNPN, SVGIG (reference sequence). Trimming left V 6 bases short and J 2 bases short, with 14 bases between. The CDR3 sequence is CACTPNGPYNEQFF. The CDR3 nucleotides are TGTGCCTGTACCCCCAATGGGCCCTACAATGAGCAGTTCTTC.

The rearrangement joins TRBV5-8 to TRBJ1-2; D gene unclear. Germline lookup yields CDR1 SGHTS and CDR2 YDEGEE. This CDR3 region has 12 residues. The V end was cut by 1 base, the J end by 8 bases, with 9 bases between. CDR3 sequence reads: CASSLSVEGYTF. CDR3 bases: TGTGCCAGCAGCTTGAGCGTGGAAGGCTACACCTTC.

The V call is TRBV19, the J call TRBJ2-5; TRBD1 matches at 8 bases. Unmatched junction bases numbered 3, after V lost 1 base and J lost 5 bases. Germline values: CDR1 LNHDA, CDR2 SQIVND (reference sequence). CDR3 length: 14 residues. The CDR3 reads CASSIGQGYETQYF. CDR3 coding DNA: TGTGCCAGTAGTATAGGACAGGGGTACGAGACCCAGTACTTC.

The chain combines TRBV7-6 with TRBJ2-1, with TRBD1 matching over 7 bases. V lost 4 bases, J lost 5 bases, and 8 bases stayed unmatched. Germline loops: CDR1 SGHVS, CDR2 FNYEAQ. The CDR3 is 15 amino acids. The CDR3 reads CASSSLQDRNNEQFF. DNA for the CDR3: TGTGCCAGCAGCTCCTTACAGGACAGGAACAATGAGCAGTTCTTC.

This sequence joins TRBV7-3 and TRBJ2-7; 8 bases fit TRBD2. Germline CDR1 reads SGHTA; CDR2 reads FQGTGA. CDR3 size: 16 residues. The J segment lost 5 bases and the V segment lost 0 bases, leaving 9 bases of the junction unmatched. CDR3 DNA sequence: TGTGCCAGCAGCTTAACTGGACGGGAGGGCCAGGACGAGCAGTACTTC. Translating it yields CASSLTGREGQDEQYF.

The J gene is TRBJ1-2, the V gene TRBV5-1, with D hard to call. CDR1 SGHRS and CDR2 YFSETQ come from the germline V gene. Deletions cut 0 bases from V and 1 base from J, with 13 bases between. This CDR3 spans 16 amino acids. The CDR3 DNA follows: TGCGCCAGCAGCTTGGGTACGGGGTTTGGTAACTATGGCTACACCTTC. Its protein product is CASSLGTGFGNYGYTF.

The chain links TRBV7-9 to TRBJ1-3; D is possibly TRBD1 (5 bases). The germline V and J ends were trimmed by 9 bases and 2 bases, with 11 bases remaining between them. Germline loops: CDR1 SEHNR, CDR2 FQNEAQ (reference sequence). The CDR3 has 13 residues. CDR3 sequence: CASRRGAGNTIYF. CDR3 DNA: TGTGCCAGTCGGCGGGGGGCTGGAAACACCATATATTTT.

The V call is TRBV5-1, the J call TRBJ2-1, with D tentatively TRBD1 (5 bases). V was pared by 0 bases and J by 6 bases, with 10 bases between. Germline CDR1 and CDR2: SGHRS and YFSETQ. This CDR3 region has 14 residues. CDR3 protein: CASSLDGATNEQFF. The CDR3 coding sequence is TGCGCCAGCAGCTTGGATGGGGCTACCAATGAGCAGTTCTTC.

The chain carries TRBV2 and TRBJ1-1; possibly TRBD1 for D (5 bases). The germline V gene has CDR1 SNHLY and CDR2 FYNNEI. CDR3 length: 14 amino acids. Trimming shortened V by 2 bases and J by 3 bases, and 10 bases separated the two germline ends. The CDR3 DNA follows: TGTGCCAGCAGTGAAAGTTCGACAGACACTGAAGCTTTCTTT. Translation gives CASSESSTDTEAFF.

The chain links TRBV5-1 to TRBJ1-2, with a weak D call TRBD1 (6 bases). CDR1 and CDR2 from the germline V gene are SGHRS and YFSETQ. V was shortened by 0 bases and J by 4 bases, with 10 bases between the two germline ends. This CDR3 has 14 amino acids. The DNA for the CDR3 is TGCGCCAGCAGCTTGGGAGGACAGACCTATGGCTACACCTTC. It translates to CASSLGGQTYGYTF.

The genes are TRBV7-9 and TRBJ1-5, with 7 nucleotides matching TRBD1. The V gene's germline CDR1 is SEHNR and CDR2 FQNEAQ (reference sequence). The CDR3 is 19 residues long. J was trimmed by 0 bases and V by 4 bases; bases with no gene match: 15. Written as DNA, the CDR3 is TGTGCCAGCAGCTCGGATCGGGCAGGGGGTCCCTATAGCAATCAGCCCCAGCATTTT. Amino acids: CASSSDRAGGPYSNQPQHF.

The J gene is TRBJ2-7, the V gene TRBV2, with 8 bases matching TRBD1. Trimming cost V 8 bases and J 3 bases; bases outside gene matches: 9. Germline loops: CDR1 SNHLY, CDR2 FYNNEI. The CDR3 sequence is 14 residues long. The CDR3 loop reads CASQRDRWDYEQYF. The CDR3 nucleotides read TGTGCCAGCCAGAGGGACAGGTGGGACTACGAGCAGTACTTC.

The chain uses TRBV28 and TRBJ1-2, with 9 bases identical to TRBD1. V lost 5 bases to trimming and J lost 7 bases; unmatched junction nucleotides: 8. This CDR3 region has 14 residues. Germline V gene lookup returns CDR1 MDHEN and CDR2 SYDVKM. The CDR3 nucleotides read TGTGCCAGCAGTGTCGGACAGGGGCGGATTGGCTACACCTTC. Translated: CASSVGQGRIGYTF.

The chain couples TRBV2 to TRBJ1-5; possibly TRBD1 for D (6 bases). The CDR3 extends over 16 amino acids. V was shortened by 6 bases and J by 1 base, with 16 bases between the two germline ends. Germline CDR1 SNHLY, CDR2 FYNNEI. The CDR3 is CASSAFQGISNQPQHF. The CDR3 coding sequence is TGTGCCAGCAGCGCCTTTCAGGGGATAAGCAATCAGCCCCAGCATTTT.

The chain couples TRBV10-2 to TRBJ2-5, with 8 bases fitting TRBD2. CDR1 WSHSY and CDR2 SAAADI come from the germline V gene. J gave up 6 bases and V 6 bases, and 9 bases lay outside the gene matches. This CDR3 comprises 14 residues. CDR3 DNA sequence: TGCGCCAGCAGGGGGGGGACTAGTACGCAGACCCAGTACTTC. This sequence encodes CASRGGTSTQTQYF.

The chain carries TRBV19 and TRBJ1-2; D is unresolved. There are 16 residues in the CDR3. Trimming cost V 0 bases and J 0 bases, with 11 bases left between them. The germline gives CDR1 LNHDA, CDR2 SQIVND (reference sequence). For the CDR3, the DNA is TGTGCCAGTAGTATAGAGGCGCGGAGTCCTAACTATGGCTACACCTTC. Protein: CASSIEARSPNYGYTF.

V is TRBV27 and J is TRBJ2-1, with D tentatively TRBD2 (6 bases). With 0 bases removed from V and 10 bases from J, the gap between germline ends came to 7 bases. This CDR3 contains 12 residues. Germline V gene data show CDR1 as MNHEY and CDR2 as SMNVEV (reference sequence). This CDR3 reads CASSLSGREQFF. The CDR3 region has the DNA TGTGCCAGCAGTTTATCGGGGAGGGAGCAGTTCTTC.

The chain has TRBV27 and TRBJ1-2, with D maybe TRBD1 (6 bases). Germline V gene sequence: CDR1 MNHEY, CDR2 SMNVEV (reference sequence). CDR3 length: 13 amino acids. The V end lost 3 bases, the J end lost 5 bases, and 10 bases lay between the germline ends. Here the CDR3 reads CASSLRGRYGYTF. CDR3 bases: TGTGCCAGCAGTTTGCGGGGGCGTTATGGCTACACCTTC.

DNA for the CDR3: TGCGCCAGCAGTTTAATGGTGGCGACCGGAGGCCCCCCCGGTAGAGATACGCAGTATTTT. This gives the protein CASSLMVATGGPPGRDTQYF. The gene calls are TRBV10-1 and TRBJ2-3; tentatively, D is TRBD2 (5 bases). CDR1 and CDR2 (germline): WNHNN, SYGVQD (reference sequence). The CDR3 consists of 20 residues. Trimming removed 5 bases from V and 5 bases from J, with 32 bases in between.

The chain is built from TRBV5-1 and TRBJ2-1; no clear D. There are 15 residues in the CDR3. Germline CDR1 reads SGHRS; CDR2 reads YFSETQ. The ends were cut back, 4 bases at V and 0 bases at J, with 11 bases in the middle. The CDR3 nucleotides read TGCGCCAGCAGCCCAGTCCCCAGCTCCTACAATGAGCAGTTCTTC. This translates into CASSPVPSSYNEQFF.

V is TRBV6-6 and J is TRBJ2-2; 8 nucleotides align to TRBD1. Germline CDR1 MNHNY, CDR2 SVGAGI (reference sequence). Unmatched junction bases numbered 10, after V lost 4 bases and J lost 6 bases. The CDR3 has 16 amino acids. CDR3 sequence (DNA): TGTGCCAGCAGTTCCCCCGGGACAGGCGGGGCCGGGGAGCTGTTTTTT. It yields the protein CASSSPGTGGAGELFF.

V gene TRBV19 combines with J gene TRBJ1-2; 8 bases line up with TRBD1. V lost 1 base, J lost 2 bases, and 6 bases stayed unmatched. Germline CDR1 and CDR2: LNHDA and SQIVND (reference sequence). The CDR3 has 16 residues. The CDR3 sequence: CASSIAPRGLNYGYTF. In DNA form, the CDR3 reads TGTGCCAGTAGTATAGCCCCCAGGGGGCTGAACTATGGCTACACCTTC.